The rows below give T cell receptor beta chains drawn from one sample of a study of blood T cell repertoires in COVID-19. TCRdb's copy holds only in-frame clones and misses some; the assay was immunoSEQ multiplex PCR. The top ten hold roughly 11% of the sample, which has around 230,000 clones, about nine tenths seen once. The sequenced sample consisted of peripheral blood. The receptors shown here come from a man between 45 and 60 years old with COVID-19, enrolled during active disease. The CDR3 runs from the conserved cysteine through the conserved F or W. Fields, in order: clone size, D gene, V gene, J gene, CDR3 protein, CDR3 DNA. The D gene is left open where the match is weak. Only some rows state a clone size, as once, few, many or a class for expanded clones.

>once|TRBD1|TRBV7-6|TRBJ1-4
CASRKGGTGGEKLFF
TGTGCCAGCAGAAAAGGGGGGACAGGGGGTGAAAAACTGTTTTTT
>NA|NA|TRBV6-2/TRBV6-3|TRBJ2-3
CASSYSFTDTDTQYF
TGTGCCAGCAGTTACTCGTTTACAGACACAGATACGCAGTATTTT
>NA|TRBD1|TRBV7-9|TRBJ1-5
CASSLGGQDQPQHF
TGTGCCAGCAGCTTAGGTGGACAGGATCAGCCCCAGCATTTT
>NA|TRBD1|TRBV9|TRBJ1-5
CASSTGQGAFQPQHF
TGTGCCAGCAGCACGGGACAGGGGGCTTTTCAGCCCCAGCATTTT
>NA|NA|TRBV11-2|TRBJ2-7
CASSLGAGLYEQYF
TGTGCCAGCAGCTTGGGCGCAGGGCTTTACGAGCAGTACTTC
>few|TRBD2|TRBV2|TRBJ2-7
CASTTLASHEQYF
TGTGCCAGCACCACACTAGCGTCCCACGAGCAGTACTTC
>once|NA|TRBV7-9|TRBJ1-1
CASSIRQDTEAFF
TGTGCCAGCAGCATCCGACAGGACACTGAAGCTTTCTTT
>NA|NA|TRBV6-1|TRBJ1-4
CASSEIRAGDRKLFF
TGTGCCAGCAGTGAAATCCGGGCAGGGGATAGGAAACTGTTTTTT
>NA|NA|TRBV7-3|TRBJ2-5
CASSPQSQETQYF
TGTGCCAGCAGCCCACAGTCTCAAGAGACCCAGTACTTC
>NA|NA|TRBV25-1|TRBJ1-3
CASSVFSAGHSGNTIYF
TGTGCCAGCAGTGTCTTTTCGGCGGGTCACTCTGGAAACACCATATATTTT
>NA|NA|TRBV9|TRBJ2-5
CASSVAAGVGTQYF
TGTGCCAGCAGCGTAGCGGCAGGGGTTGGGACCCAGTACTTC
>once|NA|TRBV15|TRBJ1-5
CATSRVGQGNQPQHF
TGTGCCACCAGCAGAGTCGGACAAGGCAATCAGCCCCAGCATTTT
>few|TRBD2|TRBV6-1|TRBJ2-7
CASSGQLAVPSYEQYF
TGTGCCAGCAGTGGCCAACTAGCGGTACCCTCCTACGAGCAGTACTTC
>NA|TRBD2|TRBV10-3|TRBJ2-5
CASSTSGSHETQYF
TGTGCCTCCTCGACTAGCGGGAGTCACGAGACCCAGTACTTC
>NA|TRBD1|TRBV2|TRBJ2-2
CASIGTATGELFF
TGTGCCAGCATCGGGACAGCCACCGGGGAGCTGTTTTTT
>NA|NA|TRBV5-1|TRBJ2-2
CASRGGNTGELFF
TGCGCCAGCAGGGGAGGGAACACCGGGGAGCTGTTTTTT
>NA|TRBD1|TRBV19|TRBJ2-2
CASSKTGQGIDTGELFF
TGTGCCAGTAGTAAAACGGGACAGGGGATCGACACCGGGGAGCTGTTTTTT
>NA|NA|TRBV2|TRBJ2-2
CASSPRTGLANTGELFF
TGTGCCAGCAGCCCCCGTACAGGGTTGGCGAACACCGGGGAGCTGTTTTTT
>NA|NA|TRBV7-8|TRBJ1-2
CASSLDGGAGGYTF
TGTGCCAGCAGCTTAGATGGGGGGGCTGGTGGCTACACCTTC
>NA|NA|TRBV7-9|TRBJ1-1
CASSPWGGMNTEAFF
TGTGCCAGCAGCCCATGGGGAGGAATGAACACTGAAGCTTTCTTT
>NA|NA|TRBV2|TRBJ1-5
CASSDSRRNQPQHF
TGTGCCAGCAGTGACTCCAGGAGGAATCAGCCCCAGCATTTT
>NA|NA|TRBV5-4|TRBJ2-5
CASSLDTGNQETQYF
TGTGCCAGCAGCTTGGATACGGGGAACCAAGAGACCCAGTACTTC
>NA|TRBD1|TRBV7-9|TRBJ2-7
CASSRPRDRVGYEQYF
TGTGCCAGCAGCCGACCCCGGGACAGGGTCGGGTACGAGCAGTACTTC
>NA|NA|TRBV6-2/TRBV6-3|TRBJ1-1
CASSYSAVNTEAFF
TGTGCCAGCAGTTACTCGGCGGTGAACACTGAAGCTTTCTTT
>NA|NA|TRBV7-8|TRBJ2-3
CASSLLLGLDTQYF
TGTGCCAGCAGCTTACTTTTGGGGCTCGATACGCAGTATTTT
>NA|NA|TRBV2|TRBJ2-3
CASIKRSEKGFSGTDTQYF
TGTGCCAGCATTAAAAGATCGGAGAAGGGGTTCTCTGGAACAGATACGCAGTATTTT
>NA|TRBD1|TRBV9|TRBJ2-2
CASSSGPGGNTGELFF
TGTGCCAGCAGCTCAGGACCAGGGGGGAACACCGGGGAGCTGTTTTTT
>NA|TRBD2|TRBV7-2|TRBJ2-2
CASSLRGLAGARTGELFF
TGTGCCAGCAGCTTACGAGGACTAGCGGGAGCGAGAACCGGGGAGCTGTTTTTT
>NA|TRBD2|TRBV7-2|TRBJ2-3
CATSPRLAGQGDTQYF
TGTGCCACCTCTCCACGACTAGCGGGGCAGGGAGATACGCAGTATTTT
>NA|NA|TRBV6-1|TRBJ2-5
CASSESQGQLLWTQYF
TGTGCCAGCAGTGAATCGCAGGGACAACTGTTGTGGACCCAGTACTTC
>NA|TRBD2|TRBV19|TRBJ2-1
CASSIQAGVNEQFF
TGTGCCAGTAGTATTCAAGCGGGAGTTAATGAGCAGTTCTTC
>NA|NA|TRBV3-1/TRBV3-2|TRBJ1-1
CASSQGGPRYTEAFF
TGTGCCAGCAGCCAAGGGGGGCCGAGGTATACTGAAGCTTTCTTT
>NA|NA|TRBV7-9|TRBJ1-5
CASSRAGGISNQPQHF
TGTGCCAGCAGCCGGGCGGGGGGCATTAGCAATCAGCCCCAGCATTTT
>NA|TRBD1|TRBV7-9|TRBJ1-2
CASSYRDRGGGYTF
TGTGCCAGCAGCTATCGGGACAGGGGGGGCGGCTACACCTTC
>NA|TRBD1|TRBV6-5|TRBJ1-4
CASSYYRDRGEKLFF
TGTGCCAGCAGTTACTACCGGGACAGGGGGGAAAAACTGTTTTTT
>NA|TRBD1|TRBV5-4|TRBJ1-4
CASSPEPGQGETNEKLFF
TGTGCCAGCAGCCCTGAACCGGGACAGGGAGAAACTAATGAAAAACTGTTTTTT